This TCR beta chain appears in the sequencing data of a study of siplizumab effects on memory and regulatory T cells. Broader study findings: Whether the proliferating Tregs (from siplizumab cultures) were suppressive was not confirmed.

The assay looked at 80,000 to 100,000 TCR templates in each sample. The table came from immunoSEQ multiplex PCR; TCRdb's copy has only in-frame clones and leaves some out. The sample includes about 94,000 clones, about 93% of them seen just once. As to this clone: Its antigen is not known.

The CDR3 runs to 15 residues. CDR1 is SGHRS, CDR2 YFSETQ, per germline. Losses at the gene ends were 2 bases for V and 5 bases for J; bases not matched to a gene: 5. What was sequenced was non-Treg CD4+ T cells sorted from blood. This chain joins TRBV5-1 and TRBJ2-4; 9 bases are shared with TRBD2. This TCR came from a human donor in good health. CDR3 protein: CASSLAGGTQNIQYF. DNA for the CDR3: TGCGCCAGCAGCTTAGCGGGGGGCACCCAAAACATTCAGTACTTC.